The 14 T cell receptor beta chains below come from one sample, sequenced in a study of T-cell reconstitution after alpha-beta-depleted transplantation in children. The library targeted TCRbeta and was prepared with unique molecular identifiers. TCRdb ran MiXCR on the PCR reads and lists one entry per CDR3 protein. The data hold about 500,000 distinct CDR3 sequences, with less than 35% observed a single time. The sequences come from PBMCs from the stem cell graft donor, collected from the stem cell graft. These receptors originate from a human donor who donated a stem cell graft to a child with aplastic anemia.

CDR3 sequence: CASSYRDRGEDTQYF. The CDR3 DNA reads TGTGCCAGCAGTTACCGGGACAGGGGTGAAGATACGCAGTATTTT. This chain joins TRBV6-2 or TRBV6-3 and TRBJ2-3, with 10 bases matching TRBD1. The V gene end was trimmed by 2 bases and the J gene end by 5 bases; junction bases not matched to a gene: 4. The CDR3 loop spans 15 amino acids. The germline V gene has CDR1 MNHEY and CDR2 SVGEGT.

The genes are TRBV20-1 and TRBJ1-2, with 8 nucleotides matching TRBD1. There are 16 residues in the CDR3. From germline, CDR1 is DFQATT and CDR2 SNEGSKA (reference sequence). The ends lost 1 base at V and 4 bases at J; junction bases unmatched: 11. The DNA for the CDR3 is TGCAGTGCTAGAGTTCCCCAGGGGGCTGGGGGCTATGGCTACACCTTC. Its protein is CSARVPQGAGGYGYTF.

This clonotype was counted at least ten times. The V and J genes are TRBV7-2 and TRBJ2-3; no definite D call. The V end was cut by 5 bases, the J end by 2 bases, with 2 bases between. The germline V gene has CDR1 SGHTA and CDR2 FQGNSA. There are 11 residues in the CDR3. The CDR3 region is CASSNTDTQYF. The CDR3 region has the DNA TGTGCCAGCAGCAACACAGATACGCAGTATTTT.

The J gene is TRBJ2-2, the V gene TRBV30, with D possibly being TRBD2 (6 bases). Germline V gene sequence: CDR1 GTSNPN, CDR2 SVGIG (reference sequence). CDR3 length: 14 residues. Trimming removed 4 bases at V and 5 bases at J, with 14 bases between. The CDR3: CAWIRGLKTGELFF. CDR3 in DNA: TGTGCCTGGATTCGGGGACTCAAGACCGGGGAGCTGTTTTTT.

The chain has TRBV20-1 and TRBJ2-1; 11 bases line up with TRBD2. The CDR3 contains 16 residues. CDR1 and CDR2 (germline): DFQATT, SNEGSKA (reference sequence). V dropped 0 bases and J dropped 10; count of bases not matched to a gene: 11. As DNA, the CDR3 is TGCAGTGCTAGAGATTGGGCTAGCGGGAGGATAGGCGAGCAGTTCTTC. Its protein product is CSARDWASGRIGEQFF.

This rearrangement joins TRBV5-1 to TRBJ2-6; D call uncertain. The CDR3 extends over 16 amino acids. Germline CDR1 reads SGHRS; CDR2 reads YFSETQ. The V end lost 0 bases, the J end lost 0 bases, and 7 bases lay between the germline ends. The DNA for the CDR3 is TGCGCCAGCAGCTTGGATATGAACTCTGGGGCCAACGTCCTGACTTTC. Its protein product is CASSLDMNSGANVLTF.

The rearrangement joins TRBV20-1 to TRBJ2-1; 11 bases line up with TRBD2. CDR1 is DFQATT and CDR2 is SNEGSKA in the germline V gene (reference sequence). V was pared by 3 bases and J by 3 bases, with 10 bases of the junction left unmatched. This CDR3 is 17 amino acids long. CDR3 sequence (DNA): TGCAGTGCTAGGGATAAACAGGGACTAGCGGACTACAATGAGCAGTTCTTC. This codes for CSARDKQGLADYNEQFF.

The rearrangement links TRBV29-1 to TRBJ2-2; D is possibly TRBD1 or TRBD2 (6 bases each). This CDR3 is built from 17 residues. Trimming took off 4 bases at V and 0 bases at J, with 18 bases between the two ends. Germline CDR1 reads SQVTM; CDR2 reads ANQGSEA. DNA for the CDR3: TGCAGCGTTGGGTCCCCCAGGGGAGGCGCGAACACCGGGGAGCTGTTTTTT. It is translated as CSVGSPRGGANTGELFF.

This clonotype was observed a handful of times. CDR3 residues: CASSQEIAGAPTDTQYF. In DNA form, the CDR3 reads TGTGCCAGCAGCCAAGAAATAGCGGGAGCCCCCACAGATACGCAGTATTTT. This sequence joins TRBV4-2 and TRBJ2-3; 9 bases fit TRBD2. V dropped 0 bases and J dropped 2; count of bases not matched to a gene: 6. Germline CDR1 is LGHNA and CDR2 is YNFKEQ. The CDR3 consists of 17 residues.

V usage is TRBV6-1 and J usage is TRBJ2-7; 13 bases agree with TRBD2. V gave up 6 bases and J gave up 5 bases; unmatched junction bases: 7. The CDR3 consists of 15 residues. Germline V gene data show CDR1 as MNHNS and CDR2 as SASEGT. The CDR3 is CASSPGTSGINEQYV. DNA of the CDR3: TGTGCCAGCAGCCCCGGGACTAGCGGGATCAACGAGCAGTACGTC.

There are many counts of this clonotype. The CDR3 DNA reads TGTGCCAGCAGCCTTCGGACAGACTATGGCTACACCTTC. Translating it yields CASSLRTDYGYTF. V and J are TRBV13 and TRBJ1-2, with D perhaps matching TRBD1 (6 bases). The ends were cut back, 5 bases at V and 3 bases at J, with 10 bases in the middle. This CDR3 comprises 13 residues. Germline V gives CDR1 PRHDT, CDR2 FYEKMQ (reference sequence).

This clonotype appeared a few times. The chain couples TRBV5-1 to TRBJ2-1, with D tentatively TRBD2 (5 bases). The length of the CDR3 is 14 residues. V was clipped by 7 bases and J by 3 bases, with 14 bases between them. Germline V gene lookup returns CDR1 SGHRS and CDR2 YFSETQ. The CDR3 reads CASYRPGDYNEQFF. In DNA, the CDR3 is TGCGCCAGCTATAGGCCCGGGGACTACAATGAGCAGTTCTTC.

The chain combines TRBV29-1 with TRBJ2-7, with TRBD1 matching 8 bases. The CDR3 is made up of 13 amino acids. From germline, CDR1 is SQVTM and CDR2 ANQGSEA. Unmatched junction bases numbered 8, after V lost 6 bases and J lost 4 bases. CDR3 protein: CSVGRTGSYEQYF. The CDR3 DNA reads as TGCAGCGTGGGGCGGACAGGGTCGTACGAGCAGTACTTC.

The chain recombines TRBV25-1 with TRBJ1-2, with D maybe TRBD1 (5 bases). The CDR3 covers 15 residues. V gave up 3 bases and J gave up 5 bases, with 16 bases separating them. Germline CDR1 MGHDK, CDR2 SYGVNS. As DNA, the CDR3 is TGTGCCAGCAGTGACCCCGTGGGAGGGGCGTATGGCTACACCTTC. Its translation is CASSDPVGGAYGYTF.